What follows are 32 T cell receptor beta chains derived from one specimen sequenced in a study of T-cell reconstitution after alpha-beta-depleted transplantation in children. Library preparation (for TCRbeta) was performed with unique molecular identifiers. MiXCR, run by TCRdb on the PCR reads, gives a single entry per CDR3 protein. The table has about 500,000 distinct CDR3 sequences, 30% to 35% seen once. The source was PBMCs from the stem cell graft donor, collected from the stem cell graft. The receptors stem from a human donor who donated a stem cell graft to a child with aplastic anemia.

In its sample, this clonotype was seen a few times. The gene calls are TRBV5-1 and TRBJ2-1, with 7 bases identical to TRBD1. The CDR3 spans 15 residues. Germline V lookup: CDR1 SGHRS, CDR2 YFSETQ. Trimming removed 3 bases from V and 3 bases from J; junction bases left unmatched: 6. CDR3 coding DNA: TGCGCCAGCAGCTCCGTCCGGGACAGCTACAATGAGCAGTTCTTC. Protein sequence: CASSSVRDSYNEQFF. The entire variable domain, with the rest obtained from reference TRBV5-1 and TRBJ2-1, is as follows: KAGVTQTPRYLIKTRGQQVTLSCSPISGHRSVSWYQQTPGQGLQFLFEYFSETQRNKGNFPGRFSGRQFSNSRSEMNVSTLELGDSALYLCASSSVRDSYNEQFFGPGTRLTVL.

The J gene is TRBJ2-7, the V gene TRBV29-1; the D call may be TRBD1 or TRBD2 (5 bases each). Trimming stripped 4 bases from V and 0 bases from J, with 16 bases between. The V gene's germline CDR1 is SQVTM and CDR2 ANQGSEA. The CDR3 covers 15 residues. CDR3 protein: CSVGVGVYSSYEQYF. CDR3 DNA: TGCAGCGTTGGAGTGGGGGTTTACAGCTCCTACGAGCAGTACTTC.

In regard to this clonotype: A much more abundant neighbour one base away suggests this may be a read error. The CDR3 ends on some other residue instead of the conserved phenylalanine or tryptophan, so this is likely a read error. This chain uses TRBV7-6 with TRBJ2-7; weak D call: TRBD2 (5 bases). V was shortened by 0 bases and J by 0 bases, with 15 bases between the two germline ends. This CDR3 is built from 17 residues. Per germline, CDR1 SGHVS and CDR2 FNYEAQ. Written as DNA, the CDR3 is TGTGCCAGCAGCTTAGCGATGTCTAGCTCGAGCTCCTACGAGCAGTACTCC. It specifies CASSLAMSSSSSYEQYS.

The chain links TRBV30 to TRBJ1-5; TRBD1 is a possible D gene (5 bases). CDR3 length: 13 residues. V gave up 4 bases and J gave up 8 bases, with 15 bases separating them. Germline CDR1 reads GTSNPN; CDR2 reads SVGIG (reference sequence). The CDR3 DNA is TGTGCCTGGACTGAAAGGGGAGGCGAGCCCCAGCATTTT. Translation: CAWTERGGEPQHF.

This chain links TRBV29-1 with TRBJ1-1; D perhaps matches TRBD1 (5 bases). V was clipped by 7 bases and J by 7 bases, with 10 bases between them. The CDR3 is made up of 10 amino acids. Germline CDR1 SQVTM, CDR2 ANQGSEA. Here the CDR3 DNA reads TGCAGCGCCGGGGGTCATGAAGCTTTCTTT. Protein: CSAGGHEAFF.

The chain recombines TRBV29-1 with TRBJ2-3; D ambiguous. The CDR3 runs to 12 residues. Germline assignment: CDR1 SQVTM and CDR2 ANQGSEA. V was pared by 2 bases and J by 6 bases, with 9 bases between. The CDR3 coding sequence is TGCAGCGTTGAAAGGGCAGTGGATACGCAGTATTTT. Translating gives CSVERAVDTQYF.

The CDR3 coding sequence is TGTGCCAGCAGCCAAAACAAGGCTGAAGCTTTCTTT. It is translated as CASSQNKAEAFF. The rearrangement joins TRBV7-9 to TRBJ1-1; D is uncertain. The V gene lost 5 bases and the J gene lost 6 bases, with 10 bases spanning the gap. This CDR3 contains 12 residues. Per germline, CDR1 SEHNR and CDR2 FQNEAQ (reference sequence).

Only a few counts were recorded for this clonotype. J is TRBJ2-5 and V is TRBV13; D call uncertain. This CDR3 has 15 residues. Trimming took 2 bases from V and 4 from J, leaving 14 bases between them. In germline, CDR1 is PRHDT, CDR2 FYEKMQ (reference sequence). The CDR3 loop is CASSLRSPVVETQYF. DNA for the CDR3: TGTGCCAGCAGCTTACGCAGCCCGGTGGTAGAGACCCAGTACTTC.

The table lists this clonotype with a few counts. This chain uses TRBV7-7 with TRBJ2-7; D not resolved. The CDR3 contains 15 residues. Germline CDR1 and CDR2: SSHAT and FNYEAQ (reference sequence). V was trimmed by 5 bases and J by 2 bases, leaving 16 bases between them. CDR3 residues: CASSLIQITTYEQYV. The CDR3 DNA follows: TGTGCCAGCAGCCTAATACAGATTACGACCTACGAGCAGTACGTC.

The chain joins TRBV7-2 to TRBJ1-1; 12 bases fit TRBD1. From germline, CDR1 is SGHTA and CDR2 FQGNSA. The CDR3 runs to 17 residues. The junction had 10 bases not matched to a gene; V was cut back by 3 bases and J by 5 bases. CDR3 sequence: CASSLGQGAGPGTEAFF. CDR3 nucleotides: TGTGCCAGCAGCTTGGGACAGGGGGCTGGGCCGGGGACTGAAGCTTTCTTT.

The chain has TRBV5-1 and TRBJ2-1; D perhaps matches TRBD2 (5 bases). V gave up 4 bases and J gave up 0 bases, with 11 bases separating them. The CDR3 is 15 amino acids. Germline-derived CDR1 and CDR2 are SGHRS and YFSETQ. The CDR3 protein is CASSQTTSSYNEQFF. As DNA, the CDR3 is TGCGCCAGCAGCCAGACTACGAGCTCCTACAATGAGCAGTTCTTC.

The gene calls are TRBV6-1 and TRBJ2-5; D is unresolved. CDR3 length: 14 residues. Trimming took 7 bases from V and 5 from J, leaving 17 bases between them. Germline V lookup: CDR1 MNHNS, CDR2 SASEGT. CDR3 amino acids: CASMGSRNRETQYF. The CDR3, as DNA: TGTGCCAGCATGGGCTCCCGGAACCGGGAGACCCAGTACTTC.

This clonotype was detected a few times. This chain uses TRBV19 with TRBJ2-2; D uncertain. Per germline, CDR1 LNHDA and CDR2 SQIVND (reference sequence). V lost 0 bases and J lost 0, with 2 bases in between. The CDR3 length is 14 residues. This CDR3 is CASSIDTNTGELFF. In DNA form, the CDR3 reads TGTGCCAGTAGTATAGACACGAACACCGGGGAGCTGTTTTTT. Supplemented by reference TRBV19 and TRBJ2-2, the full variable domain reads DGGITQSPKYLFRKEGQNVTLSCEQNLNHDAMYWYRQDPGQGLRLIYYSQIVNDFQKGDIAEGYSVSREKKESFPLTVTSAQKNPTAFYLCASSIDTNTGELFFGEGSRLTVL.

This chain uses TRBV12-3 or TRBV12-4 with TRBJ1-2; perhaps TRBD1 as D (5 bases). The CDR3 has 12 amino acids. V was cut by 7 bases and J by 3 bases, with 9 bases left in between. The CDR3 DNA sequence: TGTGCCAGCAACTCGGGGGACTATGGCTACACCTTC. This sequence encodes CASNSGDYGYTF.

This clonotype was recorded a few times. The chain has TRBV10-3 and TRBJ2-7; 8 bases map to TRBD2. This CDR3 comprises 15 residues. Trimming cost V 8 bases and J 5 bases; bases outside gene matches: 14. In germline, CDR1 is ENHRY, CDR2 SYGVKD. CDR3 in amino acids: CAIETEGLVLNEQYV. In nucleotides, the CDR3 is TGTGCCATCGAGACCGAGGGACTAGTACTTAACGAGCAGTACGTC.

The chain recombines TRBV29-1 with TRBJ2-4; 7 bases agree with TRBD1. Germline trimming cut 5 bases from V and 4 bases from J; bases unmatched to any gene: 8. This CDR3 spans 14 amino acids. Germline assignment: CDR1 SQVTM and CDR2 ANQGSEA. The CDR3 bases are TGCAGCGTTTCAAAAGGGGGACAGAAAAACATTCAGTACTTC. As protein: CSVSKGGQKNIQYF. Full variable domain (remainder filled in from reference TRBV29-1 and TRBJ2-4): SAVISQKPSRDICQRGTSLTIQCQVDSQVTMMFWYRQQPGQSLTLIATANQGSEATYESGFVIDKFPISRPNLTFSTLTVSNMSPEDSSIYLCSVSKGGQKNIQYFGAGTRLSVL.

Only a few counts were recorded for this clonotype. The CDR3 region has the DNA TGCAGTGCTAGAGCTCCCTCTGTCGATGAGCAGTTCTTC. Translated: CSARAPSVDEQFF. The chain combines TRBV20-1 with TRBJ2-1; D is undetermined. There are 13 residues in the CDR3. CDR1 and CDR2 from the germline V gene are DFQATT and SNEGSKA (reference sequence). V shed 1 base and J shed 8 bases, with 12 bases lying between them.

The chain couples TRBV27 to TRBJ1-2, with D unresolved. The V gene lost 2 bases and the J gene lost 8 bases, with 15 bases spanning the gap. Germline-derived CDR1 and CDR2 are MNHEY and SMNVEV (reference sequence). This CDR3 has 14 residues. CDR3 sequence (DNA): TGTGCCAGCAGTTTAGGGCGCCATTACGGAGGCTACACCTTC. Translation gives CASSLGRHYGGYTF.

Only a few counts were recorded for this clonotype. This rearrangement joins TRBV7-2 to TRBJ2-7; no reliable D call. Deletions cut 5 bases from V and 0 bases from J, with 8 bases between. Germline assignment: CDR1 SGHTA and CDR2 FQGNSA. The CDR3 totals 13 residues. The CDR3, as DNA: TGTGCCAGCAGCGCATCTCCCTCCTACGAGCAGTACTTC. This sequence encodes CASSASPSYEQYF.

The V and J genes are TRBV28 and TRBJ1-5; weak D call: TRBD1 (5 bases). The germline CDR1 and CDR2 sequences are MDHEN and SYDVKM. The ends were cut back, 2 bases at V and 6 bases at J, with 11 bases in the middle. This CDR3 comprises 14 residues. CDR3 protein: CASSLGGASQPQHF. The CDR3 nucleotides are TGTGCCAGCAGTTTAGGAGGGGCGAGTCAGCCCCAGCATTTT. Combining the CDR3 with reference TRBV28 and TRBJ1-5 gives the whole variable domain DVKVTQSSRYLVKRTGEKVFLECVQDMDHENMFWYRQDPGLGLRLIYFSYDVKMKEKGDIPEGYSVSREKKERFSLILESASTNQTSMYLCASSLGGASQPQHFGDGTRLSIL.

The DNA for the CDR3 is TGTGCCAGCAGCCAAGGAACCCATACTAGAAGCTACGAGCAGTACTTC. Translating gives CASSQGTHTRSYEQYF. The chain couples TRBV3-1 to TRBJ2-7; possible D gene TRBD2, 5 bases. The germline gives CDR1 LGHDT, CDR2 YNNKEL (reference sequence). V was clipped by 1 base and J by 3 bases, with 16 bases between them. The CDR3 totals 16 residues.

The rearrangement links TRBV5-1 to TRBJ1-2; 8 bases match TRBD1. This CDR3 has 14 amino acids. The V gene end was trimmed by 0 bases and the J gene end by 10 bases; junction bases not matched to a gene: 8. Germline CDR1 SGHRS, CDR2 YFSETQ. The CDR3 DNA is TGCGCCAGCAGCTTGGACAGGGGGAATCTTGACTACACCTTC. It codes for CASSLDRGNLDYTF.

The chain couples TRBV6-4 to TRBJ2-6; perhaps TRBD2 as D (5 bases). This CDR3 comprises 15 residues. Germline V gene sequence: CDR1 MRHNA, CDR2 SNTAGT. Trimming pared 2 bases from V and 0 bases from J, leaving 5 bases between. CDR3 region: CASSDRGSGANVLTF. CDR3 DNA: TGTGCCAGCAGTGACCGGGGCTCTGGGGCCAACGTCCTGACTTTC.

This rearrangement joins TRBV6-5 to TRBJ2-4; 12 bases align to TRBD2. The V and J ends lost 0 bases and 0 bases, in that order; junction bases with no gene match: 3. Per the germline V gene, CDR1 is MNHEY and CDR2 is SVGAGI. The CDR3 has 18 amino acids. CDR3: CASSYSGLAGLAKNIQYF. The CDR3 bases are TGTGCCAGCAGTTACTCGGGACTAGCGGGTCTAGCCAAAAACATTCAGTACTTC.

The chain employs TRBV28 and TRBJ2-1; D remains unclear. The CDR3 totals 11 residues. The V end lost 3 bases, the J end lost 8 bases, and 5 bases lay between the germline ends. Germline CDR1 is MDHEN and CDR2 is SYDVKM. The DNA of the CDR3 is TGTGCCAGCAGTTTTCAGCATGAGCAGTTCTTC. Protein: CASSFQHEQFF. Complete variable domain (other parts from reference TRBV28 and TRBJ2-1): DVKVTQSSRYLVKRTGEKVFLECVQDMDHENMFWYRQDPGLGLRLIYFSYDVKMKEKGDIPEGYSVSREKKERFSLILESASTNQTSMYLCASSFQHEQFFGPGTRLTVL.

The V and J genes are TRBV6-1 and TRBJ1-1; no clear D. V lost 6 bases, J lost 1 base, and 18 bases lay in between. The CDR3 is 16 residues long. Per the germline V gene, CDR1 is MNHNS and CDR2 is SASEGT. Written as DNA, the CDR3 is TGTGCCAGCAGCCGTAATCCGGGGAAGGCGAACACTGAAGCTTTCTTT. Encoded protein: CASSRNPGKANTEAFF.

This clonotype was observed a few times. The chain employs TRBV28 and TRBJ2-7; a weak D match, TRBD2 (5 bases). Per germline, CDR1 MDHEN and CDR2 SYDVKM. The ends were cut back, 6 bases at V and 5 bases at J, with 8 bases in the middle. The CDR3 covers 11 residues. Written as DNA, the CDR3 is TGTGCCAGCAGCCCCGGGGACGAGCAGTACTTC. It is translated as CASSPGDEQYF.

This chain links TRBV7-9 with TRBJ2-4; D tentatively fits TRBD1 or TRBD2 (5 bases each). CDR1 and CDR2 from the germline V gene are SEHNR and FQNEAQ (reference sequence). V was clipped by 1 base and J by 3 bases, with 10 bases between them. CDR3 size: 15 residues. In DNA, the CDR3 is TGTGCCAGCAGCTTAGATCCGGGGCGCAAAAACATTCAGTACTTC. This codes for CASSLDPGRKNIQYF. Looking up the rest from reference TRBV7-9 and TRBJ2-4 gives the full variable domain: DTGVSQNPRHKITKRGQNVTFRCDPISEHNRLYWYRQTLGQGPEFLTYFQNEAQLEKSRLLSDRFSAERPKGSFSTLEIQRTEQGDSAMYLCASSLDPGRKNIQYFGAGTRLSVL.

The V gene is TRBV19, the J gene TRBJ1-1, with D possibly matching TRBD1 (5 bases). Trimming took off 10 bases at V and 1 base at J, with 19 bases between the two ends. This CDR3 has 15 amino acids. CDR1 is LNHDA, CDR2 SQIVND, per germline (reference sequence). CDR3 DNA sequence: TGTGCCACCCGCGCAAACCGGGGGTCGAACACTGAAGCTTTCTTT. Translating gives CATRANRGSNTEAFF.

The J gene is TRBJ2-3, the V gene TRBV5-1; D possibly corresponds to TRBD2 (5 bases). V shed 0 bases and J shed 5 bases, with 10 bases lying between them. Germline V gene lookup returns CDR1 SGHRS and CDR2 YFSETQ. CDR3 length: 14 residues. CDR3 sequence: CASSLEEVGDTQYF. The DNA of the CDR3 is TGCGCCAGCAGCTTGGAGGAGGTTGGAGATACGCAGTATTTT.

The chain uses TRBV20-1 and TRBJ2-1, with a tentative D call TRBD1 (6 bases). Germline-derived CDR1 and CDR2 are DFQATT and SNEGSKA (reference sequence). CDR3 size: 12 residues. Trimming took 2 bases from V and 10 from J, leaving 12 bases between them. This chain's CDR3 is CSARPTGNEQFF. CDR3 sequence (DNA): TGCAGTGCTAGACCAACAGGGAACGAGCAGTTCTTC.

The gene calls are TRBV29-1 and TRBJ2-7; 7 nucleotides match TRBD1. V shed 6 bases, J shed 3 bases, and the junction held 8 bases outside the gene matches. This CDR3 region has 13 residues. CDR1 SQVTM and CDR2 ANQGSEA come from the germline V gene. The CDR3 region has the DNA TGCAGCGTGTGGTCCGGGACAGACTACGAGCAGTACTTC. It codes for CSVWSGTDYEQYF.